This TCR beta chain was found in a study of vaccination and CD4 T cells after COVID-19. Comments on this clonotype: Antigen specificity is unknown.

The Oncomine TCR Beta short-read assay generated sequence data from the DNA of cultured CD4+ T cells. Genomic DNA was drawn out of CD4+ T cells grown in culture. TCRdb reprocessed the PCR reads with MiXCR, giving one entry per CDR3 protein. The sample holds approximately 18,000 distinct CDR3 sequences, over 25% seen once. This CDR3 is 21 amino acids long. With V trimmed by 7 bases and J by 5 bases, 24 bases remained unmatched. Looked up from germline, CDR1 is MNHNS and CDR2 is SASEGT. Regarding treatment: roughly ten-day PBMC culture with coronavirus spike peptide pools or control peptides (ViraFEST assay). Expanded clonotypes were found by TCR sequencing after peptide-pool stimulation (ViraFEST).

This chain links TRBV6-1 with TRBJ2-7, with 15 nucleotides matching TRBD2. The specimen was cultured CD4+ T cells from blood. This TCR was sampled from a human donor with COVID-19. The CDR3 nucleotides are TGTGCCAGCACCGACCGCCGGGACATTGGACTAGCGGGGGGGCTGAGGGACGAGCAGTACTTC. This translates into CASTDRRDIGLAGGLRDEQYF.